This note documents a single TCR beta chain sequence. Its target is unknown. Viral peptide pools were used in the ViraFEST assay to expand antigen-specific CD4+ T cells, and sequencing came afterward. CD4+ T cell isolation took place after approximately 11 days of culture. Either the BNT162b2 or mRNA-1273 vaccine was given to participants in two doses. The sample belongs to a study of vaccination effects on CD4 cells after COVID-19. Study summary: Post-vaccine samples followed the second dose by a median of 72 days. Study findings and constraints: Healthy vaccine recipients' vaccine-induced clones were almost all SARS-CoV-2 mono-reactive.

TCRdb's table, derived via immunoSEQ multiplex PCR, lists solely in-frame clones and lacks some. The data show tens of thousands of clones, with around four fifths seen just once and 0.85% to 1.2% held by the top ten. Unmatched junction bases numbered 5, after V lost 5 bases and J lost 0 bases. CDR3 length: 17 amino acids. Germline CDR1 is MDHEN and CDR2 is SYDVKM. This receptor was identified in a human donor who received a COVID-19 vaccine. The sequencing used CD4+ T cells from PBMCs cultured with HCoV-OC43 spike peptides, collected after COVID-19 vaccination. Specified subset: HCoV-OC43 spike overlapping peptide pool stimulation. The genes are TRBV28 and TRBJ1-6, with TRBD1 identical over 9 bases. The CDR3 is CASSPGTGSSYNSPLHF. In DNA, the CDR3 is TGTGCCAGCAGTCCAGGGACAGGGAGCTCCTATAATTCACCCCTCCACTTT.